The 8 T cell receptor beta chains listed next were all sequenced from one sample in a study of human T cells and chemical hapten exposure. TCRdb re-called the RACE reads with MiXCR, one entry per CDR3 protein. The table lists more than 85,000 distinct CDR3 sequences, over 6.5% of them singletons. Time point reported: pre-sensitization, week 0. Treatment noted: therapeutic diphenylcyclopropenone sensitization with weekly scalp DPC. Sequenced here: whole blood, sampled in connection with sensitization to the hapten diphenylcyclopropenone (DPC). The receptors shown here come from a man aged 40-49 years with alopecia areata. Some clones in this sample may be carry-over from other donors' samples.

The chain combines TRBV29-1 with TRBJ1-5, with a tentative D call TRBD1 (6 bases). CDR3 length: 14 amino acids. V dropped 4 bases and J dropped 8 bases, with 18 bases sitting between them. Per the germline V gene, CDR1 is SQVTM and CDR2 is ANQGSEA. The CDR3 sequence: CSVVWDNGREPQHF. The CDR3 coding sequence is TGCAGCGTTGTCTGGGACAATGGGCGGGAGCCCCAGCATTTT.

This clonotype was counted between two and nine times. As DNA, the CDR3 is TGTGCCAGCAGTTTAAGGGGAAGGGACACTGAAGCTTTCTTT. This sequence encodes CASSLRGRDTEAFF. The rearrangement joins TRBV12-3 or TRBV12-4 to TRBJ1-1; TRBD1 is a possible D gene (5 bases). CDR3 length equals 14 residues. V was shortened by 2 bases and J by 3 bases, with 10 bases between the two germline ends.

The chain links TRBV19 to TRBJ2-1, with D uncertain. This CDR3 is built from 15 residues. V was clipped by 3 bases and J by 7 bases, with 16 bases between them. The germline gives CDR1 LNHDA, CDR2 SQIVND (reference sequence). CDR3: CASSIGASRGNEQFF. CDR3 coding DNA: TGTGCCAGTAGTATTGGCGCCTCGCGAGGTAATGAGCAGTTCTTC.

This clonotype was detected a few times. The junction shows a germline mismatch at one end, possibly a read error. This chain connects TRBV6-2 or TRBV6-3 to TRBJ2-1; 8 bases agree with TRBD1. The germline V gene has CDR1 MNHEY and CDR2 SVGEGT. The CDR3 runs 11 residues. CDR3 DNA: TGTGCCATCAGTGACAGGGGTGAGCAGTTCTTC. Translated, it gives CAISDRGEQFF.

This clonotype was counted at least ten times. V gene TRBV20-1 combines with J gene TRBJ2-1; TRBD2 matches 11 bases. V was pared by 3 bases and J by 4 bases, with 5 bases of the junction left unmatched. The CDR3 runs to 15 residues. Germline assignment: CDR1 DFQATT and CDR2 SNEGSKA (reference sequence). The CDR3 here is CSARGGTSGYNEQFF. DNA for the CDR3: TGCAGTGCTAGGGGGGGGACTAGCGGATACAATGAGCAGTTCTTC.

About this clonotype itself: A read error may explain this, as a much larger clone is one base away. The chain joins TRBV10-3 to TRBJ1-1; no clear D. This CDR3 is built from 16 residues. Germline V gene data show CDR1 as ENHRY and CDR2 as SYGVKD. CDR3 sequence (DNA): TGTGCCATCAGGGGTAGTGAGGTTGAACTGAACACTGAAGCTTCCTTT. As protein: CAIRGSEVELNTEASF.

The V gene is TRBV20-1, the J gene TRBJ1-5, with D unclear. V was pared by 3 bases and J by 4 bases, with 7 bases between. This CDR3 is built from 12 residues. Germline CDR1 DFQATT, CDR2 SNEGSKA (reference sequence). The CDR3 nucleotides read TGCAGTGCTAGCAGCGTTAATCAGCCCCAGCATTTT. Encoded protein: CSASSVNQPQHF.

The chain recombines TRBV15 with TRBJ2-1; no clear D. Germline values: CDR1 LNHNV, CDR2 YYDKDF (reference sequence). Trimming removed 1 base from V and 5 bases from J, with 6 bases in between. The CDR3 covers 13 residues. The CDR3 DNA reads as TGTGCCACCAGCAGAGGACGGGACAATGAGCAGTTCTTC. Its protein product is CATSRGRDNEQFF.